The 27 T cell receptor beta chains in this list originate from one sample, sequenced in a study of blood T cell repertoires in COVID-19. Assay: immunoSEQ multiplex PCR; the TCRdb copy retains only in-frame clones and omits some. This repertoire shows approximately 210,000 clones, around four fifths found once; its top ten account for about 8%. Source material: peripheral blood. These receptors were obtained from a woman aged 45-59 years with active or convalescent COVID-19.

A few counts support this clone. The gene calls are TRBV19 and TRBJ2-7, with 9 nucleotides matching TRBD1. This CDR3 region has 14 residues. With 5 bases clipped from V and 7 bases from J, the junction kept 9 bases outside the gene matches. CDR1 is LNHDA and CDR2 is SQIVND in the germline V gene (reference sequence). CDR3 sequence (DNA): TGTGCCAGTAGTGCGGGACAGGGCGGTACGGAGCAGTACTTC. Encoded protein: CASSAGQGGTEQYF.

V gene TRBV28 combines with J gene TRBJ2-7; D might be TRBD2 (5 bases). Germline V gives CDR1 MDHEN, CDR2 SYDVKM. The CDR3 loop spans 14 amino acids. Between the trimmed V and J ends, which lost 3 bases and 4 bases, there was a span of 13 bases. This CDR3 is CASSLGHSAYEQYV. The DNA for the CDR3 is TGTGCCAGCAGTTTGGGCCATAGCGCGTACGAGCAGTACGTC.

The genes are TRBV3-1 (or the pseudogene TRBV3-2) and TRBJ1-2; D call uncertain. The V gene's germline CDR1 is LGHDT and CDR2 YNNKEL (reference sequence). Deletions cut 2 bases from V and 3 bases from J, with 10 bases between. The CDR3 runs to 14 residues. The CDR3 sequence: CASSQPDTDYGYTF. The CDR3 DNA follows: TGTGCCAGCAGCCAACCAGACACGGACTATGGCTACACCTTC.

This clone was picked up a small number of times. The gene calls are TRBV28 and TRBJ1-5, with no clear D. The germline V gene has CDR1 MDHEN and CDR2 SYDVKM. V was clipped by 2 bases and J by 4 bases, with 12 bases between them. The CDR3 consists of 15 residues. The CDR3 sequence: CASSLGSAGNQPQHF. In nucleotides, the CDR3 is TGTGCCAGCAGTTTAGGGTCGGCAGGTAATCAGCCCCAGCATTTT.

This sequence joins TRBV18 and TRBJ2-7, with 14 bases that match TRBD2. This CDR3 region has 18 residues. Germline CDR1 and CDR2: KGHSH and LQKENI. With 5 bases clipped from V and 2 bases from J, the junction kept 11 bases outside the gene matches. CDR3 region: CASSYSPGLAGDTYEQYF. The CDR3 nucleotides are TGTGCCAGCTCATACTCGCCGGGACTAGCGGGAGACACCTACGAGCAGTACTTC.

The V call is TRBV3-1 (or the pseudogene TRBV3-2), the J call TRBJ2-1, with a weak D call TRBD1 (6 bases). The CDR3 totals 14 residues. The germline V gene has CDR1 LGHDT and CDR2 YNNKEL (reference sequence). The V end was cut by 3 bases, the J end by 7 bases, with 13 bases between. The DNA for the CDR3 is TGTGCCAGCAGCCAGGGAATTAGGGGGAATGAGCAGTTCTTC. Encoded protein: CASSQGIRGNEQFF.

This chain uses TRBV28 with TRBJ2-7, with a weak D call TRBD1 (5 bases). The CDR3 runs to 13 residues. Per the germline V gene, CDR1 is MDHEN and CDR2 is SYDVKM. Between the trimmed V and J ends, which lost 5 bases and 3 bases, there was a span of 11 bases. The CDR3 nucleotides read TGTGCCAGCAGTGTCCCTCAGGGCTACGAGCAGTACGTC. Translation: CASSVPQGYEQYV.

This CDR3 reads CASSISTATEAFF. The CDR3 DNA follows: TGTGCCAGTAGTATTTCCACAGCCACTGAAGCTTTCTTT. The chain is built from TRBV19 and TRBJ1-1; D remains ambiguous. CDR3 size: 13 residues. Per the germline V gene, CDR1 is LNHDA and CDR2 is SQIVND (reference sequence). Trimming took 3 bases from V and 4 from J, leaving 9 bases between them.

The rearrangement uses TRBV7-9 and TRBJ1-4; possible D gene TRBD1, 5 bases. From germline, CDR1 is SEHNR and CDR2 FQNEAQ (reference sequence). The CDR3 runs to 15 residues. Trimming removed 2 bases at V and 6 bases at J, with 13 bases between. CDR3 in amino acids: CASSLSGGKDEKLFF. In DNA, the CDR3 is TGTGCCAGCAGCTTATCGGGGGGGAAGGATGAAAAACTGTTTTTT.

The chain has TRBV19 and TRBJ1-5, with 9 nucleotides matching TRBD1. This CDR3 region has 12 residues. V was clipped by 8 bases and J by 6 bases; unmatched bases: 2. In germline, CDR1 is LNHDA, CDR2 SQIVND (reference sequence). The CDR3 nucleotides read TGTGCCAGTTCACAGGGGGCTCAGCCCCAGCATTTT. It translates to CASSQGAQPQHF.

V gene TRBV6-5 combines with J gene TRBJ2-1; D gene ambiguous. V dropped 6 bases and J dropped 10 bases, with 13 bases sitting between them. CDR1 is MNHEY, CDR2 SVGAGI, per germline. This CDR3 spans 12 amino acids. Here the CDR3 DNA reads TGTGCCAGCAGGGAGACGGATAAGGAGCAGTTCTTC. Amino acid sequence: CASRETDKEQFF.

The chain's CDR3 is CASSPELEKLFF. The CDR3 DNA is TGTGCCAGCTCACCGGAGCTTGAAAAACTGTTTTTT. The chain links TRBV18 to TRBJ1-4; the D is unclear. The CDR3 length is 12 residues. Trimming removed 3 bases from V and 7 bases from J, with 6 bases in between. Germline V gives CDR1 KGHSH, CDR2 LQKENI.

The J gene is TRBJ2-7, the V gene TRBV4-1, with 10 bases fitting TRBD2. CDR3 length: 16 amino acids. From germline, CDR1 is MGHRA and CDR2 YSYEKL. After removal of 2 bases from V and 0 bases from J, the junction contained 4 bases not matched to a gene. In DNA, the CDR3 is TGCGCCAGCAGCCAACCTGGGACTAGCGTCTCCTACGAGCAGTACTTC. This codes for CASSQPGTSVSYEQYF.

The V and J genes are TRBV28 and TRBJ2-4; D possibly corresponds to TRBD2 (6 bases). The germline V and J ends were trimmed by 3 bases and 7 bases, with 10 bases remaining between them. Germline CDR1 is MDHEN and CDR2 is SYDVKM. The CDR3 has 13 amino acids. CDR3 DNA: TGTGCCAGCAGTTTTGGAGGGGTGAACATTCAGTACTTC. Translated: CASSFGGVNIQYF.

The rearrangement joins TRBV6-5 to TRBJ1-5; 9 bases align to TRBD1. V gave up 0 bases and J gave up 3 bases; unmatched junction bases: 3. CDR1 and CDR2 (germline): MNHEY, SVGAGI. This CDR3 region has 16 residues. For the CDR3, the DNA is TGTGCCAGCAGTTACTCGGGACAGGGTTTCAATCAGCCCCAGCATTTT. It encodes CASSYSGQGFNQPQHF.

The chain couples TRBV10-2 to TRBJ1-2, with 7 bases identical to TRBD1. Germline CDR1 reads WSHSY; CDR2 reads SAAADI. Unmatched junction bases numbered 5, after V lost 6 bases and J lost 7 bases. The CDR3 covers 12 residues. DNA for the CDR3: TGCGCCAGCAGACAGGGGTCTGGTGGCTACACCTTC. Translated, it gives CASRQGSGGYTF.

The V and J genes are TRBV5-1 and TRBJ2-7; D may be TRBD2 (5 bases). The CDR3 extends over 14 amino acids. Trimming pared 0 bases from V and 5 bases from J, leaving 12 bases between. Germline CDR1 is SGHRS and CDR2 is YFSETQ. The CDR3 here is CASSLAGVPHEQYV. The CDR3 coding sequence is TGCGCCAGCAGCTTGGCCGGGGTCCCCCACGAGCAGTACGTC.

This clone turned up a few times. This chain connects TRBV7-9 to TRBJ1-3; maybe TRBD1 (5 bases). Germline V gene sequence: CDR1 SEHNR, CDR2 FQNEAQ (reference sequence). CDR3 length: 15 amino acids. Trimming took off 1 base at V and 2 bases at J, with 9 bases between the two ends. CDR3 protein: CASSLDRMAGNTIYF. Written as DNA, the CDR3 is TGTGCCAGCAGCTTAGACAGGATGGCTGGAAACACCATATATTTT. The full variable domain, completed using reference TRBV7-9 and TRBJ1-3, is DTGVSQNPRHKITKRGQNVTFRCDPISEHNRLYWYRQTLGQGPEFLTYFQNEAQLEKSRLLSDRFSAERPKGSFSTLEIQRTEQGDSAMYLCASSLDRMAGNTIYFGEGSWLTVV.

The table lists this clone with a count of one. The chain is built from TRBV6-5 and TRBJ2-5, with TRBD2 identical over 8 bases. Per germline, CDR1 MNHEY and CDR2 SVGAGI. The CDR3 loop spans 15 amino acids. The V segment lost 7 bases and the J segment 1 base; nucleotides outside the gene matches: 8. DNA of the CDR3: TGTGCCAGCAACCCAAGCGGGAGATCCCAAGAGACCCAGTACTTC. Its protein product is CASNPSGRSQETQYF.

V is TRBV7-2 and J is TRBJ2-6, with TRBD2 matching over 9 bases. The CDR3 contains 15 residues. Germline CDR1 is SGHTA and CDR2 is FQGNSA. With V trimmed by 4 bases and J by 12 bases, 10 bases remained unmatched. The CDR3 sequence: CASSSDPGLAGVLTF. Written as DNA, the CDR3 is TGTGCCAGCAGCTCAGACCCGGGACTAGCTGGCGTCCTGACTTTC.

This clone was counted between two and nine times. J is TRBJ2-2 and V is TRBV11-2; TRBD1 agrees at 8 bases. Per the germline V gene, CDR1 is SGHAT and CDR2 is FQNNGV. This CDR3 has 15 residues. Trimming took 5 bases from V and 11 from J; bases not matched to a gene: 13. DNA of the CDR3: TGTGCCAGCAGCCCCTCAGGGGGCATTAAGGGAGAGCTGTTTTTT. Translating gives CASSPSGGIKGELFF.

J is TRBJ2-1 and V is TRBV29-1, with unresolved D. Germline V lookup: CDR1 SQVTM, CDR2 ANQGSEA. The V end lost 4 bases, the J end lost 0 bases, and 13 bases lay between the germline ends. The CDR3 sequence is 15 residues long. The CDR3 DNA sequence: TGCAGCGTTGGATCTATCTCTGACTCCTACAATGAGCAGTTCTTC. Translated, it gives CSVGSISDSYNEQFF.

This clone was seen more than once but under ten times. V gene TRBV28 combines with J gene TRBJ1-6; no definite D call. Germline V gives CDR1 MDHEN, CDR2 SYDVKM. The germline V and J ends were trimmed by 1 base and 11 bases, with 15 bases remaining between them. The CDR3 length is 15 residues. CDR3 loop: CASSLFGDDMTPLHF. The CDR3 DNA is TGTGCCAGCAGTTTATTCGGTGATGATATGACACCCCTCCACTTT. Full variable domain (rest looked up from reference TRBV28 and TRBJ1-6): DVKVTQSSRYLVKRTGEKVFLECVQDMDHENMFWYRQDPGLGLRLIYFSYDVKMKEKGDIPEGYSVSREKKERFSLILESASTNQTSMYLCASSLFGDDMTPLHFGNGTRLTVT.

The chain links TRBV6-4 to TRBJ1-1, with TRBD1 as a possible D gene (5 bases). The CDR3 spans 14 residues. Germline V gene sequence: CDR1 MRHNA, CDR2 SNTAGT. Trimming cost V 8 bases and J 3 bases, with 16 bases left between them. The CDR3: CASYSTGDHTEAFF. As DNA, the CDR3 is TGTGCCAGCTATTCAACAGGTGATCACACTGAAGCTTTCTTT.

In this sample, this clone turned up once. CDR3 sequence reads: CATSDQGTLQETQYF. For the CDR3, the DNA is TGTGCCACCAGTGACCAAGGGACACTCCAAGAGACCCAGTACTTC. This chain connects TRBV24-1 to TRBJ2-5; a possible D gene is TRBD1 (6 bases). This CDR3 is built from 15 residues. Trimming took off 4 bases at V and 1 base at J, with 12 bases between the two ends. In germline, CDR1 is KGHDR, CDR2 SFDVKD.

V is TRBV7-9 and J is TRBJ1-1; 9 bases match TRBD1. The V gene end was trimmed by 7 bases and the J gene end by 3 bases; junction bases not matched to a gene: 9. The germline CDR1 and CDR2 sequences are SEHNR and FQNEAQ (reference sequence). This CDR3 has 15 residues. As DNA, the CDR3 is TGTGCCAGCACTCTGTACAGGGGGCTGGACACTGAAGCTTTCTTT. It encodes CASTLYRGLDTEAFF.

This chain uses TRBV9 with TRBJ1-1; 10 bases line up with TRBD1. CDR3 length equals 14 residues. V lost 5 bases, J lost 5 bases, and 6 bases stayed unmatched. CDR1 is SGDLS, CDR2 YYNGEE, per germline. For the CDR3, the DNA is TGTGCCAGCAGTAAGTGGACAGGGGGGACTGAAGCTTTCTTT. Translation gives CASSKWTGGTEAFF.